This entry is about one T cell receptor (beta chain). Method: immunoSEQ multiplex PCR; TCRdb's copy keeps in-frame clones and lacks some. The table has tens of thousands of clones, around 87% seen once. The sample is drawn from a study of blood T cell repertoires in COVID-19. Sequenced material: peripheral blood. The receptor was derived from a man aged 50-59 years with acute or convalescent COVID-19.

CDR3 in DNA: TGTGCCAGCAGTTCCCGGACTGAAGCTTTCTTT. This translates into CASSSRTEAFF. The chain combines TRBV6-6 with TRBJ1-1; no firm D call. V lost 4 bases, J lost 5 bases, and 5 bases lay in between. The CDR3 runs 11 residues. Per the germline V gene, CDR1 is MNHNY and CDR2 is SVGAGI (reference sequence).